Below, 20 T cell receptor beta chains from the same sample are listed, as sequenced in a study of CD8+CD57+ T cells in acquired aplastic anemia (dated by TCRdb to the late 2010s). The instrument was an Illumina HiSeq 2000. TCR beta VDJ combination and CDR3 sequence profiling used genomic DNA as the template. TCRdb trimmed public reads at Q25 via fastp, called clones via MiXCR and kept in-frame beta chains. All rows with the same CDR3 protein become a single entry with the most common DNA and genes. For this sample the table gives 150,000 to 200,000 distinct CDR3 sequences, of which 55% to 75% were detected only once. The ten most abundant clones make up over 40% of the sample. Material: sorted CD4+, CD8+, or CD8+CD57+ T cells (not recorded which) from PBMCs. The source is a human donor in good health.

The chain carries TRBV7-9 and TRBJ2-7, with a weak D call TRBD2 (5 bases). This CDR3 has 14 amino acids. Looked up from germline, CDR1 is SEHNR and CDR2 is FQNEAQ (reference sequence). The V end was cut by 2 bases, the J end by 2 bases, with 10 bases between. The CDR3 DNA sequence: TGTGCCAGCAGCTTAAAGGACTGGACCTACGAGCAGTACTTC. This gives the protein CASSLKDWTYEQYF.

The chain recombines TRBV5-4 with TRBJ2-7, with unresolved D. There are 19 residues in the CDR3. V shed 4 bases and J shed 4 bases, with 30 bases lying between them. The germline V gene has CDR1 SGHNT and CDR2 YYREEE (reference sequence). As DNA, the CDR3 is TGTGCCAGCAGCCAGACCGACACCCGGACGGTCCTGAGTCGGTACGAGCAGTACTTC. As protein: CASSQTDTRTVLSRYEQYF.

This clonotype was counted many times. The genes are TRBV4-2 and TRBJ2-3; 10 positions agree with TRBD2. The CDR3 length is 21 residues. Germline assignment: CDR1 LGHNA and CDR2 YNFKEQ. V lost 0 bases to trimming and J lost 1 base; unmatched junction nucleotides: 16. The CDR3 DNA reads as TGTGCCAGCAGCCAAGATACGTCGGGACTAGCGAGTCCCATAGGCACAGATACGCAGTATTTT. Translation gives CASSQDTSGLASPIGTDTQYF.

A word on this clonotype: A single base separates this from a much larger clone, so it may be a read error. The V call is TRBV6-5, the J call TRBJ2-3; 12 positions match TRBD2. This CDR3 has 16 residues. Germline CDR1 and CDR2: MNHEY and SVGAGI. Trimming at V came to 6 bases and at J to 2 bases, leaving 6 bases not matched to a gene. For the CDR3, the DNA is TGTGCCAGCAGGGGAACTAGCGGGAGGAACACAGATACGCAGTATTTT. Its translation is CASRGTSGRNTDTQYF.

This rearrangement joins TRBV6-2 or TRBV6-3 to TRBJ2-5, with 9 nucleotides matching TRBD2. CDR1 is MNHEY and CDR2 is SVGEGT in the germline V gene. This CDR3 spans 13 amino acids. V lost 4 bases and J lost 5; bases outside the gene matches: 2. CDR3 region: CASSFGLAETQYF. CDR3 DNA: TGTGCCAGCAGTTTCGGACTAGCGGAGACCCAGTACTTC.

The CDR3 reads CASSLVGQPQHF. DNA for the CDR3: TGTGCCAGCAGCCTGGTGGGTCAGCCCCAGCATTTT. The chain carries TRBV5-6 and TRBJ1-5; D is unclear. V was shortened by 4 bases and J by 6 bases, with 8 bases between the two germline ends. Germline values: CDR1 SGHDT, CDR2 YYEEEE. This CDR3 is 12 amino acids long.

The CDR3 region is CASSIIRRSKGEKLFF. Written as DNA, the CDR3 is TGTGCCAGTAGTATTATCCGCAGGTCAAAAGGGGAAAAACTGTTTTTT. The rearrangement joins TRBV19 to TRBJ1-4, with D unclear. The CDR3 extends over 16 amino acids. Germline V gives CDR1 LNHDA, CDR2 SQIVND (reference sequence). V shed 3 bases and J shed 8 bases, with 19 bases lying between them.

This clonotype was detected only once. The chain is built from TRBV7-8 and TRBJ2-2; D remains unclear. Germline V gene data show CDR1 as SGHVS and CDR2 as FQNEAQ. The V gene lost 2 bases and the J gene lost 9 bases, with 7 bases spanning the gap. The CDR3 extends over 12 amino acids. The CDR3 loop reads CASSLFGRELFF. The CDR3 coding sequence is TGTGCCAGCAGCTTATTCGGCCGGGAGCTGTTTTTT.

This sequence joins TRBV7-8 and TRBJ1-3; tentative D call: TRBD1 (6 bases). V shed 5 bases and J shed 0 bases, with 14 bases lying between them. The CDR3 length is 16 residues. Per germline, CDR1 SGHVS and CDR2 FQNEAQ. CDR3 loop: CASSRLIQGSGNTIYF. Written as DNA, the CDR3 is TGTGCCAGCAGCCGATTAATACAGGGCTCTGGAAACACCATATATTTT. The full variable domain, completed using reference TRBV7-8 and TRBJ1-3, is GAGVSQSPRYKVAKRGQDVALRCDPISGHVSLFWYQQALGQGPEFLTYFQNEAQLDKSGLPSDRFFAERPEGSVSTLKIQRTQQEDSAVYLCASSRLIQGSGNTIYFGEGSWLTVV.

This clonotype was detected ten times or more. The V and J genes are TRBV6-5 and TRBJ1-2; 7 bases align to TRBD1. This CDR3 has 14 amino acids. The germline gives CDR1 MNHEY, CDR2 SVGAGI. After removal of 6 bases from V and 7 bases from J, the junction contained 11 bases not matched to a gene. The CDR3, as DNA: TGTGCCAGCAGACCCCAGGAGGGGGCTCTTGGCTACACCTTC. Translating gives CASRPQEGALGYTF.

There are a few counts of this clonotype. The chain has TRBV7-3 and TRBJ1-1; no clear D. Trimming cost V 6 bases and J 5 bases, with 13 bases left between them. Germline loops: CDR1 SGHTA, CDR2 FQGTGA. This CDR3 contains 13 residues. CDR3 nucleotides: TGTGCCAGCAGTTTGGGAACCGGGACTGAAGCTTTCTTT. The encoded protein is CASSLGTGTEAFF.

This clonotype was observed at least ten times. This chain uses TRBV15 with TRBJ2-7; D tentatively reads TRBD1 or TRBD2 (5 bases each). This CDR3 is 17 amino acids long. Trimming stripped 0 bases from V and 2 bases from J, with 17 bases between. Germline CDR1 reads LNHNV; CDR2 reads YYDKDF (reference sequence). The CDR3 reads CATSRDPPGRATYEQYF. DNA of the CDR3: TGTGCCACCAGCAGAGATCCCCCGGGACGGGCGACCTACGAGCAGTACTTC. The full variable domain, rest sourced from reference TRBV15 and TRBJ2-7, is DAMVIQNPRYQVTQFGKPVTLSCSQTLNHNVMYWYQQKSSQAPKLLFHYYDKDFNNEADTPDNFQSRRPNTSFCFLDIRSPGLGDTAMYLCATSRDPPGRATYEQYFGPGTRLTVT.

This clonotype appeared many times. The chain is built from TRBV7-3 and TRBJ2-1; 8 bases are a match to TRBD2. This CDR3 is built from 15 residues. The trim removed 1 base at V and 7 bases at J, leaving 6 bases unmatched. Germline-derived CDR1 and CDR2 are SGHTA and FQGTGA. The CDR3 loop is CASSLKLAERNEQFF. The CDR3 region has the DNA TGTGCCAGCAGCTTAAAACTAGCGGAAAGAAATGAGCAGTTCTTC.

The chain joins TRBV6-6 to TRBJ1-2; possibly TRBD1 for D (5 bases). There are 17 residues in the CDR3. Trimming took off 0 bases at V and 2 bases at J, with 16 bases between the two ends. CDR1 and CDR2 (germline): MNHNY, SVGAGI (reference sequence). This CDR3 is CASSYSLVFEGNYGYTF. The CDR3 nucleotides read TGTGCCAGCAGTTACTCACTGGTTTTTGAGGGGAACTATGGCTACACCTTC.

The chain is built from TRBV25-1 and TRBJ2-3; TRBD2 matches 8 bases. V trimming: 2 bases; J trimming: 4 bases; junction bases outside the gene matches: 5. Germline V gives CDR1 MGHDK, CDR2 SYGVNS. The CDR3 is made up of 15 amino acids. The CDR3 loop is CASSETGGWADTQYF. For the CDR3, the DNA is TGTGCCAGCAGTGAAACGGGAGGGTGGGCAGATACGCAGTATTTT.

As for this clonotype: No conserved phenylalanine or tryptophan is present at the end of the CDR3, so a read error is the likely explanation. The V call is TRBV20-1, the J call TRBJ2-7; TRBD1 matches 8 bases. J lost 1 base, V lost 6 bases, and 8 bases had no gene match. Germline CDR1 DFQATT, CDR2 SNEGSKA (reference sequence). The CDR3 sequence is 14 residues long. The CDR3 is CSARDRRVSYEQYN. CDR3 in DNA: TGCAGTGCGCGGGACAGGAGGGTTTCCTACGAGCAGTACAAT.

This chain links TRBV19 with TRBJ1-5; TRBD1 might be the D (6 bases). V lost 4 bases, J lost 5 bases, and 15 bases lay in between. The CDR3 runs to 15 residues. CDR1 and CDR2 from the germline V gene are LNHDA and SQIVND (reference sequence). CDR3 in amino acids: CASSKGGVRDQPQHF. For the CDR3, the DNA is TGTGCCAGTAGTAAAGGGGGGGTGAGGGATCAGCCCCAGCATTTT.

This chain links TRBV20-1 with TRBJ1-1; D call uncertain. V gave up 0 bases and J gave up 4 bases, with 6 bases separating them. The CDR3 totals 12 residues. The germline V gene has CDR1 DFQATT and CDR2 SNEGSKA (reference sequence). As DNA, the CDR3 is TGCAGTGCTAGAGAATGGGGCACTGAAGCTTTCTTT. Protein: CSAREWGTEAFF.

This clonotype was detected a few times. The chain couples TRBV7-2 to TRBJ2-3; D is unclear. V dropped 5 bases and J dropped 6 bases, with 9 bases sitting between them. This CDR3 has 12 residues. The germline gives CDR1 SGHTA, CDR2 FQGNSA. The CDR3 DNA reads TGTGCCAGCAGCCGCGAAGACGATACGCAGTATTTT. It specifies CASSREDDTQYF.

This clonotype was counted only a few times. The chain combines TRBV20-1 with TRBJ2-5; D ambiguous. Germline lookup yields CDR1 DFQATT and CDR2 SNEGSKA (reference sequence). V dropped 4 bases and J dropped 5 bases, with 14 bases sitting between them. This CDR3 has 13 amino acids. CDR3 residues: CSAKVVSGETQYF. The DNA for the CDR3 is TGCAGTGCTAAGGTAGTTAGTGGTGAGACCCAGTACTTC.